This T cell receptor beta chain is from a study of CD8+ T cells in alopecia areata. Trimming stripped 6 bases from V and 9 bases from J, with 15 bases between. This CDR3 is 11 amino acids long. Germline V lookup: CDR1 SQVTM, CDR2 ANQGSEA. RNA extraction and reverse transcription yielded cDNA as sequencing template. Data came from immunoSEQ multiplex PCR; TCRdb stores just in-frame clones and leaves some out. The sample holds approximately 150,000 clones; more than 40% are singletons and the top ten take more than 6.5%. This clonotype was sampled from a human donor with alopecia areata. The rearrangement uses TRBV29-1 and TRBJ2-7, with D unclear. The sample taken for sequencing was CD4+ T cells sorted from blood. DNA of the CDR3: TGCAGCGTCGAGACGGCCTCGAGGCAGTACTTC. This gives the protein CSVETASRQYF.